Listed below are T cell receptor beta chains from one sample, sequenced in a study of blood T cell repertoires in COVID-19. Profiled with immunoSEQ multiplex PCR; TCRdb holds only in-frame clones, not every one. This table has 150,000 to 250,000 clones, approximately 84% appearing once. The source material was peripheral blood. The origin of the receptors is a human donor with acute or convalescent COVID-19. The donor label of this sample is uncertain. Each CDR3 is given with its conserved first and last residue. The D gene is left open where the match is weak. Clone size appears in some rows only: once, few, many, or a class for an expanded clone.

D: .
size: .
V: TRBV7-3
J: TRBJ2-7
DNA: TGTGCCAGCAGCCCCTACGCCCTAGAGCAGTACTTC
CDR3: CASSPYALEQYF

D: TRBD1
size: once
V: TRBV5-6
J: TRBJ1-4
DNA: TGTGCCAGCAGCTTGGGGGCAGGGGGCTTTGAAAAACTGTTTTTT
CDR3: CASSLGAGGFEKLFF

D: TRBD2
size: .
V: TRBV6-1
J: TRBJ2-7
DNA: TGTGCCAGCAGTGAATATCCGACTAGCGGGAAGTACGAGCAGTACTTC
CDR3: CASSEYPTSGKYEQYF

D: TRBD1
size: once
V: TRBV7-2
J: TRBJ1-1
DNA: TGTGCCAGCAGCTTAAATACAGGGGGTTCCAACACTGAAGCTTTCTTT
CDR3: CASSLNTGGSNTEAFF

D: .
size: .
V: TRBV10-3
J: TRBJ1-1
DNA: TGTGCCATCAGTGAGTCCAGGGTTGGGGTCACTGAAGCTTTCTTT
CDR3: CAISESRVGVTEAFF

D: TRBD1
size: .
V: TRBV11-2
J: TRBJ1-3
DNA: TGTGCCAGCAGCCCCTGGACAGGGCAGGGAAACACCATATATTTT
CDR3: CASSPWTGQGNTIYF

D: .
size: .
V: TRBV10-1
J: TRBJ1-5
DNA: TGCGCCAAGCCTCCTCTAACGGACACCGGGTACTATCAGCCCCAGCATTTT
CDR3: CAKPPLTDTGYYQPQHF

D: .
size: .
V: TRBV6-5
J: TRBJ1-2
DNA: TGTGCCAGCAGACTAGGGACAAAAATATTGAGTGGCTACACCTTC
CDR3: CASRLGTKILSGYTF

D: .
size: .
V: TRBV10-3
J: TRBJ1-3
DNA: TGTGCCATCAGTGAGACGGGGAGTGGAAACACCATATATTTT
CDR3: CAISETGSGNTIYF

D: .
size: .
V: TRBV5-1
J: TRBJ2-5
DNA: TGCGCCAGCAGAGGCGGTCCCACAGAGACCCAGTACTTC
CDR3: CASRGGPTETQYF

D: .
size: .
V: TRBV9
J: TRBJ2-2
DNA: TGTGCCAGCTCCCCCGGAGGAGAGAGCACCGGGGAGCTGTTTTTT
CDR3: CASSPGGESTGELFF

D: .
size: .
V: TRBV18
J: TRBJ2-7
DNA: TGTGCCAGCTCACCGCTAACCGGGCCCGGGACCTACGAGCAGTACTTC
CDR3: CASSPLTGPGTYEQYF

D: TRBD1
size: .
V: TRBV14
J: TRBJ2-3
DNA: TGTGCCAGCAGTACAGGGGGCGTCGGCACAGATACGCAGTATTTT
CDR3: CASSTGGVGTDTQYF

D: .
size: once
V: TRBV7-8
J: TRBJ2-1
DNA: TGTGCCAGCAGCTTAGTCTTTGCACTAGAGGGCGATGAGCAGTTCTTC
CDR3: CASSLVFALEGDEQFF

D: TRBD2
size: .
V: TRBV10-3
J: TRBJ2-7
DNA: TGTGCCATCAGTGAAAATCGAGCGGGAGCAGGGTACGAGCAGTACTTC
CDR3: CAISENRAGAGYEQYF

D: .
size: .
V: TRBV12-3/TRBV12-4
J: TRBJ1-6
DNA: TGTGCCAGCAGCTCCCTTAATTCACCCCTCCACTTT
CDR3: CASSSLNSPLHF

D: .
size: .
V: TRBV5-1
J: TRBJ1-1
DNA: TGCGCCAGCAGCTTGGTACAGGGGAACACTGAAGCTTTCTTT
CDR3: CASSLVQGNTEAFF

D: TRBD2
size: many
V: TRBV5-1
J: TRBJ2-1
DNA: TGCGCCAGCAGCCTCCCTAGGCGGGAGTTGGCCTACAATGAGCAGTTCTTC
CDR3: CASSLPRRELAYNEQFF

D: .
size: .
V: TRBV6-2/TRBV6-3
J: TRBJ2-7
DNA: TGTGCCAGCAGTTACTCGAGACAGCGAAACTCCTACGAGCAGTACTTC
CDR3: CASSYSRQRNSYEQYF

D: TRBD1
size: few
V: TRBV2
J: TRBJ1-2
DNA: TGTGCCAGCAGTGGTCGACAGGGAATGTCTGGCTACACCTTC
CDR3: CASSGRQGMSGYTF

D: TRBD1
size: .
V: TRBV6-6
J: TRBJ1-6
DNA: TGTGCCAGCAGGCCTCCAGGGGGCAATTCACCCCTCCACTTT
CDR3: CASRPPGGNSPLHF

D: .
size: .
V: TRBV5-1
J: TRBJ2-3
DNA: TGCGCCAGCAGCTTGGAGACTCCATGGGATACGCAGTATTTT
CDR3: CASSLETPWDTQYF